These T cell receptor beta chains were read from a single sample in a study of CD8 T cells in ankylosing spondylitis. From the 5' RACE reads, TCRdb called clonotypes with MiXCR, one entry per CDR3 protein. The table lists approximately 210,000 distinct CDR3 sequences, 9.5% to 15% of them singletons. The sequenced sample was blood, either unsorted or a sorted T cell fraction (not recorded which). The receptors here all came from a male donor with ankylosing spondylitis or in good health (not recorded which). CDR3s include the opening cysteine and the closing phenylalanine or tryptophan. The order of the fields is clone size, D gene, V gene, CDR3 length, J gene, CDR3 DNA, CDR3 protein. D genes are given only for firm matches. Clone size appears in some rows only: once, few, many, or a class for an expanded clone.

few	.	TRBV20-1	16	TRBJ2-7	TGCAGTGCTAGAGATTTCTCTCATCCGGCCGCCATCGAGCAGTACTTC	CSARDFSHPAAIEQYF
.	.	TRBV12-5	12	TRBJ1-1	TGTGCTAGTGGTTTGTGGGGGTCGGAAGCTTTCTTT	CASGLWGSEAFF
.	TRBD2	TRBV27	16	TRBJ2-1	TGTGCCAGCAGTTTACAGCGGGGGGTCCTCCAGTATGAGCAGTTCTTC	CASSLQRGVLQYEQFF
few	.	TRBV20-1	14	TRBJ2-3	TGCAGTGCTAGACTAGTGTCTAGCACAGATACGCAGTATTTT	CSARLVSSTDTQYF
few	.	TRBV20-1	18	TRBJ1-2	TGCAGTGCTAGAGAAACCCTGGACTGGACACATAATAACTATGGCTACACCTTC	CSARETLDWTHNNYGYTF
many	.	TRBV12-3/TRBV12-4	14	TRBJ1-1	TGTGCCAGCAGTTTTCGGGGGGCCCCCACTGAAGCTTTCTTT	CASSFRGAPTEAFF
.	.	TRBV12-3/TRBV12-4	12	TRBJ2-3	TGTGCCAGCAGTCTTGCGGTAGATACGCAGTATTTT	CASSLAVDTQYF
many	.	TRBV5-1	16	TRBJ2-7	TGCGCCAGCAGCGCACCCGACGTACAGATAGGCTACGAGCAGTACTTC	CASSAPDVQIGYEQYF
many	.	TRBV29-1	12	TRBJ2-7	TGCAGCGTCCAGGAGAAACCCTACGAGCAGTACTTC	CSVQEKPYEQYF
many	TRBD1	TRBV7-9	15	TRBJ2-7	TGTGCCAGCAGCTCGGGACAGGAACTGGCCTACGAGCAGTACTTC	CASSSGQELAYEQYF
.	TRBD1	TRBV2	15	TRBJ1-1	TGTGCCAGCAGTGGACAGGGTCTCGGCTACACTGAAGCTTTCTTT	CASSGQGLGYTEAFF
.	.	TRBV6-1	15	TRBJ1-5	TGTGCCAGCAGTGAGGAGGACAGTAGCAATCAGCCCCAGCATTTT	CASSEEDSSNQPQHF
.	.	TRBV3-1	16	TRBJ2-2	TGTGCCAGCAGCCAATATACCAGCACGAACACCGGGGAGCTGTTTTTT	CASSQYTSTNTGELFF
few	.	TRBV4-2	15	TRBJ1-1	TGTGCCAGCAGCCATGAGGCAATCCTGAACACTGAAGCTTTCTTT	CASSHEAILNTEAFF
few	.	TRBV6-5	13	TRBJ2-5	TGTGCCAGCAGTTACTCTAGCGCGGAGACCCAGTACTTC	CASSYSSAETQYF
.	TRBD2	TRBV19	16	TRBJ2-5	TGTGCCAGTAGTATTCTAGCGGGGGACCGCCAAGAGACCCAGTACTTC	CASSILAGDRQETQYF
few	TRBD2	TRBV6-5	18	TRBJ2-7	TGTGCCAGCAGTTATCAAATAGCGGGAGTGGCCTCAGAGTCCAAGCAGTACTTC	CASSYQIAGVASESKQYF
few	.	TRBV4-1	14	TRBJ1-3	TGCGCCAGCAGCCAGTGGCTCGCTGGAAACACCATATATTTT	CASSQWLAGNTIYF
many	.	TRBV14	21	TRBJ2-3	TGTGCCAGCAGCCAAGAACTGGAACCCTCCTATGCTAACCGGGCGGCGGATACGCAGTATTTT	CASSQELEPSYANRAADTQYF
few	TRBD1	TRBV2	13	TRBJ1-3	TGTGCCAGCCCCGGGACAGGCGGAAACACCATATATTTT	CASPGTGGNTIYF
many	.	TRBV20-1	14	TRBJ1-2	TGCAGTGCTAGTGTCCCCGGACGGAACTATGGCTACACCTTC	CSASVPGRNYGYTF
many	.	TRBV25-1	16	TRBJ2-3	TGTGCCAGCAGTGAATTTGCGACAGCTAGCACAGATACGCAGTATTTT	CASSEFATASTDTQYF
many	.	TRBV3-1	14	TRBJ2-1	TGTGCCAGCAGCCAAGTGGTGGGGTACAATGAGCAGTTCTTC	CASSQVVGYNEQFF
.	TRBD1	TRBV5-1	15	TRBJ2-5	TGCGCCAGCAGCTTTCAGGGACAGGGGGAAGAGACCCAGTACTTC	CASSFQGQGEETQYF
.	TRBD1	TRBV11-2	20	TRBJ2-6	TGTGCCAGCAGCTTATCCCGGACAGGGCGGTTGGCGGGTGGGGCCAACGTCCTGACTTTC	CASSLSRTGRLAGGANVLTF
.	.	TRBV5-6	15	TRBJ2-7	TGTGCCAGCAGCTTGGGGGGGAGCGTATCCTACGAGCAGTACTTC	CASSLGGSVSYEQYF
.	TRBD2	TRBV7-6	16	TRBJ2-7	TGTGCCAGCAGCCCAGGGGCTAGCGGGTTCTCCTACGAGCAGTACTTC	CASSPGASGFSYEQYF
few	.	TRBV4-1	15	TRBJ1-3	TGCGCCAGCAGCCAAGGGATGATCTCTGGAAACACCATATATTTT	CASSQGMISGNTIYF
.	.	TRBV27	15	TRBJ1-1	TGTGCCAGCACCGCCAGAGGGCTTTCGAACACTGAAGCTTTCTTT	CASTARGLSNTEAFF
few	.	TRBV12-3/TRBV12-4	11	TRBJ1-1	TGTGCCACCCACCGGGGGCGCGGAGCTTTCTTT	CATHRGRGAFF
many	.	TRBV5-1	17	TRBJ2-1	TGCGCCAGCAGCTTGGAAATGGGGTTTAGCTCCTACAATGAGCAGTTCTTC	CASSLEMGFSSYNEQFF
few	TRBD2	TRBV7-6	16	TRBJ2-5	TGTGCCAGCAGCTTAGTTCTAGCGGGAGAGAGAGAGACCCAGTACTTC	CASSLVLAGERETQYF
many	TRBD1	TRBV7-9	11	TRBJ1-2	TGTGCCAGCAGCGCGCCGGACAGGGACACCTTC	CASSAPDRDTF
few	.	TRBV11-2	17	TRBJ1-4	TGTGCCAGCAGCTTATACAGGGACGGGGGAACTAATGAAAAACTGTTTTTT	CASSLYRDGGTNEKLFF
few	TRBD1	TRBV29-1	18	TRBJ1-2	TGCAGCGTTGAAGATCGGGGGACAGGGGGCGCGACGGACTATGGCTACACCTTC	CSVEDRGTGGATDYGYTF
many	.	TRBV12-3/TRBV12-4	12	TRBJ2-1	TGTGCCAGCAGTTTCAACGGCGGTGAGCAGTTCTTC	CASSFNGGEQFF
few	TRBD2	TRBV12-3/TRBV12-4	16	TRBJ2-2	TGTGCCAGCAGTTTCGTGAAGCGGGAGAATAGCAGGGAGCTGTTTTTT	CASSFVKRENSRELFF
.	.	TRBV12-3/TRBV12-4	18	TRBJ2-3	TGTGCCAGCAGTATCCGGACTGGCTCAGGGGATGGCACAGATACGCAGTATTTT	CASSIRTGSGDGTDTQYF
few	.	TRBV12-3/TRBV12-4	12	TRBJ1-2	TGTGCCAGCAGCCTGAACCCCGTCGGCTACACCTTC	CASSLNPVGYTF
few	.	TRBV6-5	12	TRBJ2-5	TGTGCCAGCAAGGCAGCCGGGGAGACCCAGTACTTC	CASKAAGETQYF
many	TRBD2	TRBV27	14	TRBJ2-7	TGTGCCAGCTCCCAACTAGCGGTGGCCTACGAGCAGTACTTC	CASSQLAVAYEQYF
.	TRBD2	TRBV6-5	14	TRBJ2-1	TGTGCCAGCAGTTACCCCTCGGGGGGGAATGAGCAGTTCTTC	CASSYPSGGNEQFF
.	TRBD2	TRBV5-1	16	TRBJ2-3	TGCGCCAGCAGCCCGGGACTAGCGGGACTCACAGATACGCAGTATTTT	CASSPGLAGLTDTQYF
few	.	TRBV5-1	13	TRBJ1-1	TGCGCCAGCAGAGAAAGCCACAACACTGAAGCTTTCTTT	CASRESHNTEAFF
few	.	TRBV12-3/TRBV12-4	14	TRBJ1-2	TGTGCCAGCAGTTTCCACGGATGGGAGGATGGCTACACCTTC	CASSFHGWEDGYTF
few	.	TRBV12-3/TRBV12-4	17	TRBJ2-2	TGTGCCAGCAGTTTAGGAGGGCGGGGTCAGAACACCGGGGAGCTGTTTTTT	CASSLGGRGQNTGELFF
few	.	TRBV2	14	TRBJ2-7	TGTGCCAGCAGTGGTGGGCAGGGTAGAGACGAGCAGTACTTC	CASSGGQGRDEQYF
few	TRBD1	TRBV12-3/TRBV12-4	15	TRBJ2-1	TGTGCCAGCAGTTTAGACAGGGGGCCCTACAATGAGCAGTTCTTC	CASSLDRGPYNEQFF
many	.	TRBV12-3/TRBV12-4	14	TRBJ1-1	TGTGCCAGCAGGCTGCAGGGGAGGGACACTGAAGCTTTCTTT	CASRLQGRDTEAFF
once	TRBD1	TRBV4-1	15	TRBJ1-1	TGCGCCAGCAGCCACCAGGGACAGGGAAGAACTGAAGCTTTTTTT	CASSHQGQGRTEAFF
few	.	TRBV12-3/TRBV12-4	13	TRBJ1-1	TGTGCCAGCAGTTTAAACCGGAACACTGAAGCTTTCTTT	CASSLNRNTEAFF